This TCR beta chain was sequenced in a study of OX40 agonist ivuxolimab in advanced cancers. Study summary: In this cohort, patients received ivuxolimab, an agonistic anti-OX40 (CD134) antibody. Earlier anti-PD-1, anti-PD-L1 or anti-CTLA-4 therapy was permitted; roughly 40% had received some.

Peripheral blood came from all dose cohorts at three timepoints. This CDR3 is 14 amino acids long. Germline values: CDR1 SEHNR, CDR2 FQNEAQ (reference sequence). Between the trimmed V and J ends, which lost 6 bases and 4 bases, there was a span of 15 bases. In the case of this clone: Its cognate antigen is unknown.

Sequencing used immunoSEQ multiplex PCR; TCRdb keeps in-frame clones, though not all of them. The sample has roughly 57,000 clones; around 80% are singletons. General study results and limits: Researchers did not determine the expanded peripheral T cells' antigen specificity.

V gene TRBV7-9 combines with J gene TRBJ1-1; no definite D call. This TCR was recovered from an adult with an advanced solid tumor such as melanoma, head and neck, liver or kidney cancer. The material sequenced was CD4+ or CD8+ T cells sorted from blood, taken in a trial of the OX40 agonist ivuxolimab. This chain's CDR3 is CASSLIGRATEAFF. The CDR3, as DNA: TGTGCCAGCAGTCTTATTGGTAGGGCCACTGAAGCTTTCTTT.